Listed here is a single T cell receptor beta chain. Its antigen is unidentified. This entry is derived from a study of PD-L1 blockade in urothelial cancer. Study as a whole: Previous chemotherapy exposure amounted to 0 to 3 regimens for patients. The researchers analyzed blood 3 weeks (second dose) and 6 weeks after treatment start. When blood samples were assessed, the median T cell count was some 140,000.

Time point noted: pretreatment peripheral blood. The protocol was immunoSEQ multiplex PCR, while the TCRdb copy is restricted to in-frame clones and leaves out a portion. Seen here are 65,000 to 80,000 clones, approximately 87% observed once, and the top ten hold 3.5% to 5%. CDR3 size: 16 residues. In germline, CDR1 is KGHSH, CDR2 LQKENI. The ends were cut back, 4 bases at V and 5 bases at J, with 17 bases in the middle. General study points: Prediction of better survival came from below-median pretreatment blood TCR clonality.

This chain links TRBV18 with TRBJ2-2; TRBD2 is a possible D gene (5 bases). This material consisted of PBMCs, taken around atezolizumab (anti-PD-L1) treatment. The clonotype was recovered from a man in his 70s with urothelial cancer. The CDR3 reads CASSRPGTLLTGELFF. The CDR3, as DNA: TGTGCCAGCTCACGGCCGGGAACCCTATTGACCGGGGAGCTGTTTTTT. The full variable domain, rest sourced from reference TRBV18 and TRBJ2-2, is NAGVMQNPRHLVRRRGQEARLRCSPMKGHSHVYWYRQLPEEGLKFMVYLQKENIIDESGMPKERFSAEFPKEGPSILRIQQVVRGDSAAYFCASSRPGTLLTGELFFGEGSRLTVL.